Detailed here is one T cell receptor beta chain. Its antigen is undetermined. The source of the sample is a study of cytomegalovirus exposure and HLA in healthy donors. The study, taken as a whole, reports: Researchers reported from a later analysis that most CMV-associated TCR beta chains appeared HLA-restricted. The productive fraction for most TCR beta V segments was about 87% or about 30% in an earlier analysis.

The PCR used 60 Vbeta and 13 Jbeta primers. Measured with immunoSEQ multiplex PCR; TCRdb has only the in-frame clones, and not every one. This table has about 250,000 clones, around 90% appearing once. The TCR was taken from a girl aged 2-10 years in good health and CMV-seronegative. Sequencing was performed on PBMCs.

The CDR3 bases are TGTGCCAGCAGTGGCACTAGCGGGGGATCCACAGATACGCAGTATTTT. Encoded protein: CASSGTSGGSTDTQYF. The genes are TRBV2 and TRBJ2-3, with 11 bases aligning to TRBD2. With V trimmed by 4 bases and J by 2 bases, 5 bases remained unmatched. Germline V gene data show CDR1 as SNHLY and CDR2 as FYNNEI. CDR3 length: 16 residues.